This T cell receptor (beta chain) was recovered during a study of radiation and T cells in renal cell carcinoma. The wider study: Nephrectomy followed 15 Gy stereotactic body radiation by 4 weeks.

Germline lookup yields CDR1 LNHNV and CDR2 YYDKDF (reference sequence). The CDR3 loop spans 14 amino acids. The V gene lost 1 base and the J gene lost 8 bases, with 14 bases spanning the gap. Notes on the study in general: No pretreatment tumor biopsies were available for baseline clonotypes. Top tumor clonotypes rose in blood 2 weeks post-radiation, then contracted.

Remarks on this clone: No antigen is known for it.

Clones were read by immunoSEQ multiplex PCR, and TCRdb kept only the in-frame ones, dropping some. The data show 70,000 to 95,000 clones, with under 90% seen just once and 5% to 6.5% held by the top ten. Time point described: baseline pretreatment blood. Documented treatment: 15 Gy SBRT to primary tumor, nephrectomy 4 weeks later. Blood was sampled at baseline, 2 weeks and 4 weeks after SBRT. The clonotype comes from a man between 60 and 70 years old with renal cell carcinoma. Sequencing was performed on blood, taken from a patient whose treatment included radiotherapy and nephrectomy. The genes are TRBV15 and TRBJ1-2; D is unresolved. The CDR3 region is CATSRVPGPLGYTF. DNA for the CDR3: TGTGCCACCAGCAGAGTCCCGGGCCCTCTCGGCTACACCTTC.